This T cell receptor beta chain was sequenced during a study of beta chain features in type 1 diabetes (dated by TCRdb to 2017 to 2018). About the study as a whole: Mean age, gender distribution, total cell number and subset yield did not differ between patients and healthy donors. A total of roughly 100 million sorted cells were examined across all samples, and a strong correlation was observed between cell number per subset and RNA yield. The study compared TCRB repertoires of sorted circulating CD4+ T cell subsets between recently diagnosed type 1 diabetes patients and matched healthy donors. Regulatory and stem cell-like memory subsets were obtained from only 8 patients and about eight healthy donors, while naive and central memory subsets were obtained from all 28 donors. What the authors observed across the whole study: A moderate but significant shortening of TCRB CDR3 length was observed in type 1 diabetes patients in all four CD4+ subsets. At VDJ recombination sites, type 1 diabetes patients had fewer insertions and more deleted nucleotides, which implies abnormalities in thymic rearrangement. HLA sub-analyses involved small numbers of individuals, so any influence of HLA type on TCRB rearrangement remained unresolved. Shorter templates might have been favored by PCR, but patient and control samples were amplified and corrected together, so both groups would have been affected equally by any skew. Because cDNA was sequenced instead of genomic DNA, highly expressing activated cells could be over-represented, though the groups showed no difference in activation or CD3 levels. Naive, central memory and regulatory TCRB repertoires appeared more similar among patients than among healthy donors.

From the cysteine through the phenylalanine, the CDR3 covers 16 amino acids. Of all the DNA, just the CDR3 is kept, 48 bases in frame from base 1. V was cut back by 5 bases and J by 3 bases, leaving a gap of 17 bases between them. Taken from the germline V gene, the CDR1 and CDR2 loops are KGHSH and LQKENI. Each donor gave one peripheral blood draw, around 100 mL on average, collected into heparinised tubes. A BD FACSAria II and a panel including CD45RO, CCR7, CD25, CD127, CD95 and CD27 were used to sort naive, central memory, regulatory and stem cell-like memory CD4+ T cells. Purity was above 98% for every sorted population. Right away, PBMCs were isolated by Lymphoprep density gradient centrifugation and were stained directly, with no culture step. So that batch effects would be minimized, each experiment stained and sorted samples in pairs, pairing one healthy donor with one patient. This clone was seen only a few times. What antigen it recognizes has not been identified. No quality values exist for individual bases; no much larger clone is one base distant.

The entire isolated RNA was reverse transcribed using the High Capacity cDNA Reverse Transcription Kit, and thus expressed TCRB transcripts were sequenced. Naive, central memory and regulatory T cell samples underwent deep immunoSEQ sequencing, averaging about 3.5 million total reads per sample. After sorted cells were lysed in RLT buffer, RNA was extracted with DNase-treated RNeasy Micro or Mini kits, with the choice depending on cell number. Each cell subset was processed on its own to prevent cross-contamination, while patient and healthy donor samples were processed together. The immunoSEQ multiplex PCR was used to amplify TCRB sequences from cDNA, yielding 87-bp fragments that span the CDR3 region. Amplicons were sequenced on the Illumina HiSeq platform. Per the authors' processing: PCR bias was corrected computationally using synthetic template baselines, and reads within Hamming distance 2 were collapsed, with unmergeable singletons discarded. Reads were aligned against IMGT so that V, D and J genes, CDR3 length and insertions or deletions at six rearrangement sites could be assigned. Clonotype counts were normalized to sorted cell number within each subset before computing true diversity and Gini coefficients with the tcR R package. The overlap coefficient, calculated on TCRB nucleotide sequences, was used to quantify repertoire sharing. As a proxy for the pre-selection repertoire, out-of-frame TCRB sequences from naive cells were analyzed. What TCRdb holds here is the immuneACCESS table cut down to in-frame rearrangements. Part of the clones is not present; checked against another copy, under half of the missing clones reflect an unresolved V gene, and the others are unexplained. The V and J calls and clone size were taken over from that table, and D and trimming were inferred from the DNA. This sample comprises roughly 610,000 clones, 15% to 17% of them detected only once. Roughly 0.098% of the sample is in the top ten clones.

Specimen: naive CD4+ T cells from blood. What the cell subset or site label conveys for this sample: true naive CD4+ T cells. The chain links TRBV18 with TRBJ2-1; TRBD1 is perhaps the D gene, given 6 matching bases. This TCR was sampled from a man aged 18 to 35 in good health. The sequence in DNA is TGTGCCAGCTCAACGGGTGGTCAGGGGTTCTACAATGAGCAGTTCTTC. Its protein is CASSTGGQGFYNEQFF. The full variable domain, completed from the reference TRBV18 and TRBJ2-1 proteins outside the CDR3, reads NAGVMQNPRHLVRRRGQEARLRCSPMKGHSHVYWYRQLPEEGLKFMVYLQKENIIDESGMPKERFSAEFPKEGPSILRIQQVVRGDSAAYFCASSTGGQGFYNEQFFGPGTRLTVL.